This TCR beta chain was obtained from a study of blood T cell repertoires in COVID-19. The overall study: In each case, the material was cDNA or gDNA derived from T cells, B-cell-depleted T cells, or PBMCs.

The data were produced by immunoSEQ multiplex PCR, yet TCRdb's version contains in-frame clones alone and is incomplete. Here the sample spans under 250,000 clones, about 90% being singletons. The sequenced material came from peripheral blood. The source is a man aged 60-69 years with COVID-19, enrolled during active disease.

The CDR3 spells CASSFPTGSSYNEQFF. In DNA form, the CDR3 reads TGTGCCAGCAGCTTCCCGACAGGGAGCTCCTACAATGAGCAGTTCTTC. This chain links TRBV13 with TRBJ2-1; 7 nucleotides agree with TRBD1. The CDR3 runs to 16 residues. Trimming took 3 bases from V and 0 from J; bases not matched to a gene: 5. CDR1 and CDR2 (germline): PRHDT, FYEKMQ (reference sequence).